This T cell receptor (beta chain) was observed in a study of OX40 agonist ivuxolimab in advanced cancers. Using immunoSEQ multiplex PCR, the repertoire was profiled, and TCRdb retains in-frame clones only, with some absent. The sample lists under 40,000 clones, approximately 80% seen once, with around a tenth in the top ten. This CDR3 comprises 15 residues. CDR1 is LGHNA, CDR2 YNFKEQ, per germline. The V end was cut by 0 bases, the J end by 6 bases, with 11 bases between. The chain links TRBV4-2 to TRBJ1-4; D perhaps matches TRBD1 (5 bases). The sequence derives from an adult with an advanced solid tumor such as melanoma, head and neck, liver or kidney cancer. The specimen was CD4+ or CD8+ T cells sorted from blood, collected in a trial of the OX40 agonist ivuxolimab. The DNA for the CDR3 is TGTGCCAGCAGCCAAGATAATCAGGGACATGAAAAACTGTTTTTT. Amino acids: CASSQDNQGHEKLFF.